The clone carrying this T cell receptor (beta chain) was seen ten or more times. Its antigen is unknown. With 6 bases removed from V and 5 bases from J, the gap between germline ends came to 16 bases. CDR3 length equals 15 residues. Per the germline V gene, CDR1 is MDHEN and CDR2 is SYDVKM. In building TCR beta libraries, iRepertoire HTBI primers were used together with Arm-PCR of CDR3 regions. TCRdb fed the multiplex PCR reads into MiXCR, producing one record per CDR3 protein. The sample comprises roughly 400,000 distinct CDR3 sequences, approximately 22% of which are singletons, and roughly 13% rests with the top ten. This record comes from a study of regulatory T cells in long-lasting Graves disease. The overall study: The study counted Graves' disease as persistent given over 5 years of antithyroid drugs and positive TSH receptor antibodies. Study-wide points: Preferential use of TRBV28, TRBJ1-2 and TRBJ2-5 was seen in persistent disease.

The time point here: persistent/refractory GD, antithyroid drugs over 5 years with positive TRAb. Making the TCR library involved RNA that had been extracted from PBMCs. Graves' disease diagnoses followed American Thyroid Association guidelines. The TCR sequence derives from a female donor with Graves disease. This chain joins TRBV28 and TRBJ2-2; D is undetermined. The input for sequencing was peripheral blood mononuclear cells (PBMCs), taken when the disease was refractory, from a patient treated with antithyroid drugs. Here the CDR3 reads CASRPPNFSTGELFF. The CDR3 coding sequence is TGTGCCAGCAGACCACCCAATTTTAGTACCGGGGAGCTGTTTTTT.